The present T cell receptor (beta chain) was sequenced within a study of PD-1 blockade in classical Hodgkin lymphoma. Points from the study as a whole: Significant TCR diversity gains by C4D1 occurred in CD4+ but not CD8+ cells.

This CDR3 has 13 residues. Germline CDR1 and CDR2: LGHNA and YSLEER. Deletions cut 4 bases from V and 5 bases from J, with 9 bases between. As to this clone: Its antigen is currently unknown.

Only in-frame clones appear in the TCRdb table, and some are missing; sequencing was by immunoSEQ multiplex PCR. The repertoire includes about 43,000 clones, 65% to 85% of them detected once, and roughly 2.8% sits in the top ten. Each and every patient relapsed after autologous stem cell transplantation, and patients got differing brentuximab vedotin exposure. The chain couples TRBV4-3 to TRBJ2-1, with unresolved D. The material sequenced was peripheral blood mononuclear cells (PBMCs), taken before the second cycle of nivolumab. This clonotype originated in a human donor with classical Hodgkin lymphoma. The CDR3: CASSLSEDNEQFF. CDR3 DNA sequence: TGCGCCAGCAGCCTCTCCGAGGACAATGAGCAGTTCTTC.